This TCR beta chain stems from a study of cytomegalovirus exposure and HLA in healthy donors. In its sample, this clone was seen once. Germline lookup yields CDR1 LNHDA and CDR2 SQIVND (reference sequence). This CDR3 spans 15 amino acids. V shed 3 bases, J shed 2 bases, and the junction held 4 bases outside the gene matches. PCR employed 60 Vbeta and 13 Jbeta primers. Here immunoSEQ multiplex PCR was the method, and the copy in TCRdb shows in-frame clones only, minus some. The sample has about 190,000 clones; roughly four fifths are singletons. V gene TRBV19 combines with J gene TRBJ2-7; 10 bases are shared with TRBD2. What was sequenced was PBMCs. This clonotype was sampled from a woman between 18 and 30 years old in good health and CMV-seronegative. The CDR3 protein is CASSMGTSATYEQYF. The CDR3 DNA follows: TGTGCCAGTAGTATGGGGACTAGCGCTACCTACGAGCAGTACTTC. The full variable domain, in which reference TRBV19 and TRBJ2-7 provide the parts outside the CDR3, is DGGITQSPKYLFRKEGQNVTLSCEQNLNHDAMYWYRQDPGQGLRLIYYSQIVNDFQKGDIAEGYSVSREKKESFPLTVTSAQKNPTAFYLCASSMGTSATYEQYFGPGTRLTVT.